This T cell receptor beta chain originates from a study of molecular identifiers for immune sequencing clone quantification. Of note for this clonotype: The antigen remains unidentified. A clone one base away is much larger, so this may be a read error.

Bulk TCR libraries were made with methods that had been previously described and with listed TCR primers. Using its own MiXCR run on the PCR reads, TCRdb lists one record per CDR3 protein. The sample includes a few hundred thousand distinct CDR3 sequences, roughly a quarter of them seen just once. The study, taken as a whole, reports: The share of molecules held by clones above 20 RNA copies was over 99% in effector cells and under 1% in naive cells.

Input for naive CD8 libraries was 20,000 to 1,000,000 sorted cells; the RNA fraction used was 10%, 30% or 50%. This TCR came from a human donor in good health. Some libraries in this study had Jurkat cell RNA spiked in. Sequenced input: naive CD8+ T cells from blood, with Jurkat cell RNA spiked in. Subset described: FACS-sorted CD8+CD4-CCR7+CD45RA+ naive T cells.

CDR3 in DNA: TGTGCCAGCAGCTCCCGCCCCAGGGGGCTCGGAGAGACCCAGTACTTC. It yields the protein CASSSRPRGLGETQYF. The genes are TRBV7-6 and TRBJ2-5; TRBD1 matches at 8 bases. Per germline, CDR1 SGHVS and CDR2 FNYEAQ. Germline trimming cut 4 bases from V and 4 bases from J; bases unmatched to any gene: 11. This CDR3 region has 16 residues.